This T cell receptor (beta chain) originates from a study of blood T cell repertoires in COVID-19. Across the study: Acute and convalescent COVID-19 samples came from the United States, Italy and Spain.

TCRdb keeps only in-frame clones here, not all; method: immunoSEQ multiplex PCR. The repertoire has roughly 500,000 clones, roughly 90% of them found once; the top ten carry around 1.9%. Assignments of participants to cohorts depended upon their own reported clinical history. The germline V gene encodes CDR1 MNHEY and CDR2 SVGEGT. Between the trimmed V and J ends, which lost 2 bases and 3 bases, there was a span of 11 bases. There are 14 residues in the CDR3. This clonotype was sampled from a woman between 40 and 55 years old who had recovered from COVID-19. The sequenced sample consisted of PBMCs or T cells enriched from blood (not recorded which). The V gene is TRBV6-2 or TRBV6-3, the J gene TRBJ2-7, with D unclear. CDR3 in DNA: TGTGCCAGCAGTTACGGCGGTTTGGGCTACGAGCAGTACTTC. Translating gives CASSYGGLGYEQYF.